The rows below give T cell receptor beta chains drawn from one sample of a study of T cells in Graves' hyperthyroidism and ophthalmopathy. TCRdb recomputed calls from the multiplex PCR reads with MiXCR, one row per CDR3 protein. Altogether approximately 150,000 distinct CDR3 sequences are present, about 9.4% being singletons, with the ten largest covering approximately 20%. The sample taken for sequencing was blood. All receptors come from a woman under 30 with Graves' hyperthyroidism that later progressed to Graves' ophthalmopathy. Both conserved end residues are part of each CDR3. The order of the fields is J gene, V gene, CDR3 protein.

J: TRBJ1-1; V: TRBV25-1; CDR3: CASSGGKMNTEAFF
J: TRBJ1-2; V: TRBV7-8; CDR3: CASSLAQGGRLYGYTF
J: TRBJ2-1; V: TRBV4-2; CDR3: CASSPQGASGSSSYNEQFF
J: TRBJ2-7; V: TRBV5-1; CDR3: CASSLLQGNSYEQYF
J: TRBJ1-2; V: TRBV6-1; CDR3: CASRRATYGYTF
J: TRBJ1-5; V: TRBV5-1; CDR3: CASSWGDRGWNQPQHF
J: TRBJ2-3; V: TRBV7-7; CDR3: CASSLAGRADTQYF
J: TRBJ1-3; V: TRBV12-3/TRBV12-4; CDR3: CASTADRVSGNTIYF
J: TRBJ2-5; V: TRBV6-1; CDR3: CASSFTSGRGQETQYF
J: TRBJ2-5; V: TRBV7-8; CDR3: CASSSGLASKETQYF
J: TRBJ2-1; V: TRBV11-2; CDR3: CASGLYGGLSYNEQFF
J: TRBJ2-3; V: TRBV20-1; CDR3: CSARPKTSYDTQYF
J: TRBJ1-2; V: TRBV10-2; CDR3: CASTGQANYGYTF